This T cell receptor beta chain comes out of a study of post-analysis software for immune sequencing data (dated by TCRdb to about 2015). Concerning the study at large: Recorded disease courses included relapsing-remitting, secondary progressive and progressive-relapsing multiple sclerosis, with some patients lacking subtype annotation. The multiple sclerosis patient repertoires were compared with approximately 11 previously published healthy control repertoires from donors aged about 6 to 28 years. A subset of samples was prepared in parallel using single-end sample barcoding, then pooled and co-amplified after Illumina adapter ligation. Study-wide conclusions, independent of this receptor: Compared with controls, multiple sclerosis patients had significantly lower normalized Chao1 diversity, a finding suggesting substantial peripheral T-cell clonal expansion. Patients showed significantly higher frequencies than controls for five TRBV segments, among them TRBV5-6, TRBV5-1 and TRBV20-1. The control group was slightly older than the multiple sclerosis patient group. Direct clustering with F measure revealed strong co-clustering of samples prepared in the same batch, which led to a batch-effect correction.

To demonstrate the VDJtools post-analysis software, the study profiled TCR beta repertoires from the peripheral blood of about a dozen young patients with multiple sclerosis. The multiple sclerosis patients were children and adolescents ranging in age from 6 to 15 years. Preparation of the library involved PCR. TCRdb lists the instrument as Illumina HiSeq 2500. To reduce PCR and sequencing biases, unique molecular identifiers were built into the TCR beta cDNA libraries. Some 500,000 cDNA molecules were obtained per 1 to 10 million input T cells, so each molecule approximated one T cell. Patient libraries were prepared and sequenced with the same protocol used for the earlier healthy control dataset. Within a given batch, samples were prepared together, multiplexed and sequenced on the same HiSeq lane. From the authors' description of their analysis: Raw barcoded reads were processed with MIGEC, and single-read molecular identifier groups were discarded before consensus assembly and CDR3 extraction. VDJtools was used for post-analysis of the clonotype tables, with diversity normalized by down-sampling every dataset to the smallest sample size. Repertoire overlap clustering matched CDR3 amino acid but not nucleotide sequences to correct batch-related cross-sample contamination. In TCRdb, the public reads were trimmed at Q25 with fastp and aligned with MiXCR, with productive beta chains retained. Every distinct CDR3 protein forms one entry, paired with its most common genes and DNA. TCRdb assigned the V and J calls; the authors' analysis was not used. For this sample the table gives roughly 870,000 distinct CDR3 sequences, of which 53% were detected only once. The ten largest clonotypes hold roughly 4.4% of the sample.

A note on this clonotype: This receptor's antigen is unknown. No per-base quality is available; no much larger clone lies one base away.

The germline V gene encodes CDR1 DFQATT and CDR2 SNEGSKA (reference sequence). Trimming at the junction amounts to 2 bases on V and 4 bases on J, and the germline ends lie 8 bases apart. From the cysteine up to the phenylalanine, the CDR3 has a length of 13 residues. Of the read, only the CDR3 DNA is kept; its 39 bases are in frame from base 1. The sample taken for sequencing was blood. Rearrangement joined TRBV20-1 to TRBJ1-4, with TRBD1 tentatively as D gene (5 bases match). This sequence was found in a girl aged 5-17 years with multiple sclerosis. The DNA sequence reads TGCAGTGCTAGACCCAGGGTTAATGAAAAACTGTTTTTT. It codes for CSARPRVNEKLFF.